Listed below are T cell receptor beta chains from one sample, sequenced in a study of cytomegalovirus exposure and HLA in healthy donors. Method: immunoSEQ multiplex PCR; TCRdb's copy keeps in-frame clones and lacks some. The sample has about 89,000 clones, roughly 76% seen once. The sample comprised PBMCs. These receptors all stem from a male donor in good health and CMV-seronegative. CDR3s include the opening cysteine and the closing phenylalanine or tryptophan. The D gene is left open where the match is weak. Clone sizes are given selectively: once, few, many, or a class where the clone is expanded.

>.|TRBJ1-3|.|TRBV2
TGTGCCAGCGCGGAGGGGCCTGGAAACACCATATATTTT
CASAEGPGNTIYF
>.|TRBJ2-7|.|TRBV15
TGTGCCACCAGCACGGGACTCGAGGGCTACGAGCAGTACTTC
CATSTGLEGYEQYF
>.|TRBJ2-3|.|TRBV5-1
TGCGCCAGCAGCTTATTACAGGCATTCACAGATACGCAGTATTTT
CASSLLQAFTDTQYF
>TRBD1|TRBJ1-1|.|TRBV29-1
TGCAGCGTTTGGGGGACAGGTAACACTGAAGCTTTCTTT
CSVWGTGNTEAFF
>.|TRBJ2-7|.|TRBV4-1
TGCGCCAGCAGCCCAATACAGGGCGGATCCTACGAGCAGTACTTC
CASSPIQGGSYEQYF
>.|TRBJ1-1|.|TRBV7-9
TGTGCCAGCAGGACCGCAGGGGAGACTGAAGCTTTCTTT
CASRTAGETEAFF
>TRBD1|TRBJ1-2|.|TRBV19
TGTGCCAGTAGTGACCCCTATACAGGGGGTGACTATGGCTACACTTTC
CASSDPYTGGDYGYTF
>.|TRBJ2-1|.|TRBV5-6
TGTGCCAGCAGCCAGGGGAGTGAGCAGTTCTTC
CASSQGSEQFF
>TRBD1|TRBJ1-1|.|TRBV11-2
TGTGCCAGCAGCTCGTACAGGGGGAACACTGAAGCTTTCTTT
CASSSYRGNTEAFF
>TRBD2|TRBJ2-7|few|TRBV19
TGTGCCAGTAGTAGGGGGACTAGCGGGCGGACGGCTGTAGTGACGAGGGGTGTCGACGAGCAGTACTTC
CASSRGTSGRTAVVTRGVDEQYF
>.|TRBJ2-7|.|TRBV14
TGTGCCAGCAGCCACCCGGGTGGAACCTACGAGCAGTACTTC
CASSHPGGTYEQYF
>.|TRBJ1-3|.|TRBV2
TGTGCCAGCAGTCCGGGACACCGAAGGATCTCCTCTGGAAACACCATATATTTT
CASSPGHRRISSGNTIYF
>TRBD2|TRBJ2-5|.|TRBV5-6
TGTGCCAGCAGCTTGGGGACTAGCGAAACCCAGTACTTC
CASSLGTSETQYF
>TRBD1|TRBJ2-5|.|TRBV9
TGTGCCAGCAGCGTAGACGACACAGGGGGAGAGACCCAGTACTTC
CASSVDDTGGETQYF
>TRBD2|TRBJ2-7|.|TRBV2
TGTGCCAGCAGGCGACTAGCGGGGGACTACGAGCAGTACTTC
CASRRLAGDYEQYF
>TRBD1|TRBJ1-6|.|TRBV27
TGTGCCAGCAGCGGTACAGGGGTCTCCTATAATTCACCCCTCCACTTT
CASSGTGVSYNSPLHF
>.|TRBJ1-1|.|TRBV9
TGTGCCAGCAGCGTAGATGTCATGAACACTGAAGCTTTCTTT
CASSVDVMNTEAFF
>TRBD1|TRBJ1-5|.|TRBV7-2
TGTGCCAGCAGCCCTCTTAGACAGGGACGTAGTCAGCCCCAGCATTTT
CASSPLRQGRSQPQHF
>.|TRBJ1-2|once|TRBV7-9
TGTGCCAGCAGCTTAGTGGGAGTGTTCGGTAGTGGCTACACCTTC
CASSLVGVFGSGYTF
>.|TRBJ2-7|.|TRBV7-4
TGTGCCAGCAGCTCGATTAGCTCCTACGAGCAGTACTTC
CASSSISSYEQYF
>TRBD1|TRBJ2-5|.|TRBV7-2
TGTGCCAGCAGCTCCTTTGGACAGGGTAGGGGAGAGACCCAGTACTTC
CASSSFGQGRGETQYF
>TRBD1|TRBJ2-5|.|TRBV5-1
TGCGCCAGCAGCTTAGGACAGGGGAAGGAGACCCAGTACTTC
CASSLGQGKETQYF
>.|TRBJ1-1|.|TRBV5-4
TGTGCCAGCAGCTTGGGGAGGGGAGGGGGGACTGAAGCTTTCTTT
CASSLGRGGGTEAFF
>TRBD1|TRBJ1-5|.|TRBV19
TGTGCCAGTAGATCAACGGGACAGGGTATAAGCAATCAGCCCCAGCATTTT
CASRSTGQGISNQPQHF
>TRBD1|TRBJ2-1|.|TRBV28
TGTGCCAGCAGTACTAGACAGGGGGCGCCTAATGAGCAGTTCTTC
CASSTRQGAPNEQFF
>TRBD1|TRBJ1-4|.|TRBV4-3
TGCGCCAGCAGCCAGCGCCCGGGACAGAATGAAAAACTGTTTTTT
CASSQRPGQNEKLFF
>TRBD2|TRBJ2-5|.|TRBV2
TGTGCCAGCTCCGGAACTAGCGGGGTTCCGTCGGAGACCCAGTACTTC
CASSGTSGVPSETQYF
>TRBD2|TRBJ2-3|.|TRBV5-1
TGCGCCAGCAGCCTAAGGACTAGCGGAAGAGGAATTGACGATACGCAGTATTTT
CASSLRTSGRGIDDTQYF
>TRBD1|TRBJ1-4|.|TRBV19
TGTGCCAGTAGTCCTCGGGACAGGGACAAAAAACTGTTTTTT
CASSPRDRDKKLFF
>.|TRBJ1-4|.|TRBV28
TGTGCCAGCAGCCGTGGACAGACTAATGAAAAACTGTTTTTT
CASSRGQTNEKLFF
>.|TRBJ2-1|.|TRBV6-1
TGTGCCAGCAGTGAACCGGGGAATGAGCAGTTCTTC
CASSEPGNEQFF
>TRBD1|TRBJ2-7|.|TRBV28
TGTGCCAGCAGTTTCTTAGCAGGACAGGGGTGGAGTGGGGGATCCTACGAGCAGTACTTC
CASSFLAGQGWSGGSYEQYF
>.|TRBJ2-1|.|TRBV5-1
TGCGCCAGCAGCTTGGAACCTAGTGGGTATGAGCAGTTCTTC
CASSLEPSGYEQFF
>TRBD1|TRBJ1-4|.|TRBV10-3
TGTGCCATCAGTGATGGACAGGGGAATGAAAAACTGTTTTTT
CAISDGQGNEKLFF
>.|TRBJ1-1|.|TRBV7-9
TGTTCCAGCAGCCCAACGCGGGGGTCGTACACTGAAGCTTTCTTT
CSSSPTRGSYTEAFF
>.|TRBJ2-1|.|TRBV27
TGTGCCAGCAGTTTAGAAGGGAGCTCCTACAATGAGCAGTTCTTC
CASSLEGSSYNEQFF
>.|TRBJ1-1|.|TRBV30
TGTGCCTGGAGTGTAAGCCACTTGAACACTGAAGCTTTCTTT
CAWSVSHLNTEAFF
>.|TRBJ2-7|.|TRBV5-6
TGTGCCAGCAGTTTGAACTTACAGGTCTACGAGCAGTACTTC
CASSLNLQVYEQYF
>.|TRBJ2-5|few|TRBV4-3
TGCGCCAGCAGCCAAAATGGGCAGGCTCAAGAGACCCAGTACTTC
CASSQNGQAQETQYF
>.|TRBJ1-1|.|TRBV4-1
TGCGCCAGCAGCCACACACAGGGGAACACTGAAGCTTTCTTT
CASSHTQGNTEAFF
>.|TRBJ2-2|.|TRBV28
TGTGCCAGCAGTTTGTATCAGGCTGCGAACACCGGGGAGCTGTTTTTT
CASSLYQAANTGELFF
>.|TRBJ1-5|.|TRBV28
TGTGCCAGCAAGGGTGCCAGGGCAAAGCCCCAGCATTTT
CASKGARAKPQHF
>TRBD1|TRBJ2-6|.|TRBV4-1
TGCGCCAGCAGCGGGTTCTCAGGGACAGGGGCCTCCTCTGGGGCCAACGTCCTGACTTTC
CASSGFSGTGASSGANVLTF
>.|TRBJ2-7|.|TRBV20-1
TGCAGCGGCGAGCTAGAATACGAGCAGTACTTC
CSGELEYEQYF
>TRBD1|TRBJ1-5|.|TRBV19
TGTGCCAGCCTCGACTCACAGGGGTGGATTGAGTCTAGCAATCAGCCCCAGCATTTT
CASLDSQGWIESSNQPQHF
>.|TRBJ2-1|.|TRBV2
TGTGCCAGCAGCCCAAGGGACTCGCGCCTGGGATACAATGAGCAGTTCTTC
CASSPRDSRLGYNEQFF
>.|TRBJ2-2|few|TRBV13
TGTGCCAGCAGCTACCCCACCAGGGGGGACACCGGGGAGCTGTTTTTT
CASSYPTRGDTGELFF
>TRBD1|TRBJ2-7|.|TRBV6-5
TGTGCCAGCAGTCGACAGGGGCGGATCTCCTACGAGCAGTACTTC
CASSRQGRISYEQYF
>TRBD1|TRBJ1-2|.|TRBV19
TGTGCCAGTATCCCCGGACAGGGTAACTATGGCTACACCTTC
CASIPGQGNYGYTF
>TRBD1|TRBJ1-2|.|TRBV27
TGTGCCAGCAGTTTAAGGGACAGGCCTAACTATGGCTACACCTTC
CASSLRDRPNYGYTF
>.|TRBJ1-3|few|TRBV30
TGTGCCTGGAGTGTCCCCGGGAGCCGAGGAAACACCATATATTTT
CAWSVPGSRGNTIYF
>.|TRBJ2-4|.|TRBV7-2
TGTGCCAGCAGCTTAGCAGGGAGGAGGAACATTCAGTACTTC
CASSLAGRRNIQYF
>.|TRBJ2-2|once|TRBV9
TGTGCCAGCAGCGTACAGGGCGCCGGGGAGCTGTTTTTT
CASSVQGAGELFF
>TRBD1|TRBJ1-3|.|TRBV9
TGTGCCAGCAGCGTAGTCCCCCAGGGGGCATCTGGAAACACCATATATTTT
CASSVVPQGASGNTIYF